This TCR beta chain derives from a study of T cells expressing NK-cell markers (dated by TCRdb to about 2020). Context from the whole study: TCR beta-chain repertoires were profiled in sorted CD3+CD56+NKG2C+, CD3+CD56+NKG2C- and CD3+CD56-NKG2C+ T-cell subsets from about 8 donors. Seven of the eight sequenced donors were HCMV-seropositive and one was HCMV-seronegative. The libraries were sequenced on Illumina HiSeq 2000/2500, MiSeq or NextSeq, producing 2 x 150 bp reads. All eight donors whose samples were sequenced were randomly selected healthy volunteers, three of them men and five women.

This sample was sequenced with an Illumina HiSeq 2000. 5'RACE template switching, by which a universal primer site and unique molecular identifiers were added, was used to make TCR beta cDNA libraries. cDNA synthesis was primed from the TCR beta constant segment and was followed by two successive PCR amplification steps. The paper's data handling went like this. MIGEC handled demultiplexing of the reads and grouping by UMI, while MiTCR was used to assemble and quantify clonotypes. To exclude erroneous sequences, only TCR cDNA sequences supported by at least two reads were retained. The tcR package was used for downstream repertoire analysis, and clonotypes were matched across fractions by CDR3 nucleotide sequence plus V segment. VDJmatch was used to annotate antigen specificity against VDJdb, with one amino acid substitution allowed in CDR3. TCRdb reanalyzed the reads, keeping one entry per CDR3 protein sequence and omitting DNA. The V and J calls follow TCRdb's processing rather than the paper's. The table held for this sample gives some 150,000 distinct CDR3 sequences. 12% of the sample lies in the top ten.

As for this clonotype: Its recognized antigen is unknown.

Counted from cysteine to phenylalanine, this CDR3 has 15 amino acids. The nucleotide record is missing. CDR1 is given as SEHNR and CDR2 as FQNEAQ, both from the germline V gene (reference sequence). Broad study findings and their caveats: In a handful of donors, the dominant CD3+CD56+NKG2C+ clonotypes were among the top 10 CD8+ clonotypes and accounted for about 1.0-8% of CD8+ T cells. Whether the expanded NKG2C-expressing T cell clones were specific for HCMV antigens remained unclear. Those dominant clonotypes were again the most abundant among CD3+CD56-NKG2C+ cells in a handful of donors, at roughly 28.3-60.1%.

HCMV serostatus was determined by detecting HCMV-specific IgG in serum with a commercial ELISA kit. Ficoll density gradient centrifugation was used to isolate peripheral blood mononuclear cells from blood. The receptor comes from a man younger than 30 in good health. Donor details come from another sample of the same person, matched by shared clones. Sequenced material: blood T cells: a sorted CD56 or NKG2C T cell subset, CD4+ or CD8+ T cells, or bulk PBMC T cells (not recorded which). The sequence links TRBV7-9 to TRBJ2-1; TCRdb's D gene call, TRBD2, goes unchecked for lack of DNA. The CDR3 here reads CASSVRDSGDNEQFF.